One and the same sample provided the 21 T cell receptor beta chains below, sequenced in a study of cytomegalovirus exposure and HLA in healthy donors. Primers included in the PCR were 60 Vbeta and 13 Jbeta primers. This table comes from immunoSEQ multiplex PCR, and its TCRdb copy is limited to in-frame clones, with some not included. The table shows 100,000 or so clones, with about 13% occurring only once. The sequencing input was PBMCs. Receptors originate from a man aged 40-49 years in good health and CMV-seropositive.

V usage is TRBV2 and J usage is TRBJ1-4; D ambiguous. V gave up 3 bases and J gave up 4 bases, with 15 bases separating them. Germline V gives CDR1 SNHLY, CDR2 FYNNEI. The length of the CDR3 is 16 residues. The CDR3: CASSDGWRRDNEKLFF. As DNA, the CDR3 is TGTGCCAGCAGTGATGGGTGGAGGCGTGATAATGAAAAACTGTTTTTT.

This clone was counted between two and nine times. J is TRBJ2-5 and V is TRBV4-2; 8 bases map to TRBD2. The last part of the DNA fits TRBJ2-7 better; the J call may be wrong. The CDR3 has 15 amino acids. CDR1 is LGHNA, CDR2 YNFKEQ, per germline. The CDR3 loop is CASSQGPAGAYEQYF. The CDR3 DNA follows: TGTGCCAGCAGCCAAGGGCCAGCGGGAGCCTACGAGCAGTACTTC.

The chain couples TRBV4-3 to TRBJ1-5, with TRBD1 matching 10 bases. CDR3 size: 15 residues. Germline V CDR1 and CDR2: LGHNA, YSLEER. The ends lost 0 bases at V and 6 bases at J; junction bases unmatched: 2. CDR3 sequence: CASSQDRTGGQPQHF. In DNA form, the CDR3 reads TGCGCCAGCAGCCAAGATAGGACAGGGGGTCAGCCCCAGCATTTT.

This clone was recorded a few times. The CDR3 reads CASSSGGGRDTQYF. The CDR3 coding sequence is TGTGCCAGCAGCTCGGGGGGAGGACGAGATACGCAGTATTTT. The V call is TRBV11-3, the J call TRBJ2-3, with TRBD2 identical over 7 bases. The CDR3 totals 14 residues. The trim removed 4 bases at V and 5 bases at J, leaving 6 bases unmatched. Germline V CDR1 and CDR2: SGHNT, YENEEA.

V gene TRBV5-1 combines with J gene TRBJ2-3; possibly TRBD1 for D (6 bases). CDR1 and CDR2 (germline): SGHRS, YFSETQ. The CDR3 extends over 16 amino acids. Trimming cost V 5 bases and J 6 bases, with 22 bases left between them. The CDR3 nucleotides read TGCGCCAGCAGAGGCGGACAGAACCTTAGGGGGGATACGCAGTATTTT. Its protein is CASRGGQNLRGDTQYF.

A few counts support this clone. The conserved closing phenylalanine or tryptophan is absent in this CDR3, likely reflecting a read error. V usage is TRBV5-6 and J usage is TRBJ1-1; D is undetermined. V was trimmed by 1 base and J by 5 bases, leaving 12 bases between them. Germline V CDR1 and CDR2: SGHDT, YYEEEE. The CDR3 runs to 14 residues. CDR3 nucleotide sequence: TGTGCCAGCAGCTTGATAATGATCAAAACTGAAGCTTTCTTG. Translated: CASSLIMIKTEAFL.

This chain joins TRBV11-1 and TRBJ1-1; a possible D gene is TRBD1 (5 bases). V dropped 4 bases and J dropped 6 bases, with 24 bases sitting between them. CDR3 size: 17 residues. Germline V lookup: CDR1 SGHAT, CDR2 FQDESV (reference sequence). The CDR3 DNA follows: TGTGCCAGCAGCTCTTATCCCCGGGGGGGGATCGTCTCTGAAGCTTTCTTT. Translation gives CASSSYPRGGIVSEAFF.

This clone was seen once. The chain has TRBV7-8 and TRBJ2-7, with D possibly being TRBD2 (6 bases). In germline, CDR1 is SGHVS, CDR2 FQNEAQ. This CDR3 spans 13 amino acids. V lost 5 bases and J lost 3, with 11 bases in between. The CDR3 nucleotides are TGTGCCAGCAGCCAATCGGGGGACTACGAGCAGTACTTC. Amino acid sequence: CASSQSGDYEQYF.

This clone was detected only a few times. The chain has TRBV5-1 and TRBJ2-7; D might be TRBD2 (6 bases). Looked up from germline, CDR1 is SGHRS and CDR2 is YFSETQ. V was trimmed by 4 bases and J by 6 bases, leaving 14 bases between them. The CDR3 runs to 13 residues. The CDR3 DNA reads TGCGCCAGCAGCAAGGATGGAGGGCTCGAGCAGTACTTC. It codes for CASSKDGGLEQYF. Full variable domain (remainder filled in from reference TRBV5-1 and TRBJ2-7): KAGVTQTPRYLIKTRGQQVTLSCSPISGHRSVSWYQQTPGQGLQFLFEYFSETQRNKGNFPGRFSGRQFSNSRSEMNVSTLELGDSALYLCASSKDGGLEQYFGPGTRLTVT.

On this clone: Other DNA variants within this sample encode the same CDR3. V usage is TRBV6-1 and J usage is TRBJ1-5; 8 bases are shared with TRBD1. The V segment lost 5 bases and the J segment 7 bases; nucleotides outside the gene matches: 7. CDR1 MNHNS and CDR2 SASEGT come from the germline V gene. The CDR3 is 14 residues long. CDR3 DNA: TGTGCCAGCAGTTTCGGACAGGGTGGCCAGCCCCAGCATTTT. This codes for CASSFGQGGQPQHF.

CDR3 in amino acids: CASSVTARQASNTEAFF. In nucleotides, the CDR3 is TGTGCCAGCAGCGTAACCGCCCGACAGGCTTCGAACACTGAAGCTTTCTTT. This chain joins TRBV9 and TRBJ1-1; D might be TRBD1 (6 bases). Trimming took off 1 base at V and 1 base at J, with 17 bases between the two ends. Germline lookup yields CDR1 SGDLS and CDR2 YYNGEE. This CDR3 spans 17 amino acids.

The rearrangement uses TRBV20-1 and TRBJ2-7; the D is unclear. Germline loops: CDR1 DFQATT, CDR2 SNEGSKA (reference sequence). V lost 3 bases and J 1 base, leaving 4 bases between the germline ends. The CDR3 has 11 residues. This CDR3 is CSASSSYEQYF. As DNA, the CDR3 is TGCAGTGCTAGTTCGTCCTACGAGCAGTACTTC.

The chain couples TRBV4-3 to TRBJ2-3; D may be TRBD2 (5 bases). This CDR3 is built from 15 residues. Germline loops: CDR1 LGHNA, CDR2 YSLEER. Trimming stripped 1 base from V and 4 bases from J, with 12 bases between. Here the CDR3 reads CASSQARGKSDTQYF. CDR3 nucleotides: TGCGCCAGCAGCCAAGCCCGGGGAAAGTCAGATACGCAGTATTTT.

The CDR3 loop is CASSPLFGGRFNEQFF. The CDR3, as DNA: TGTGCCAGCAGCCCCCTCTTCGGCGGGAGGTTCAATGAGCAGTTCTTC. The V and J genes are TRBV7-9 and TRBJ2-1, with TRBD2 identical over 8 bases. There are 16 residues in the CDR3. From germline, CDR1 is SEHNR and CDR2 FQNEAQ (reference sequence). J gave up 6 bases and V 5 bases, and 12 bases lay outside the gene matches.

This clone was seen more than once but under ten times. The chain recombines TRBV13 with TRBJ1-1; a possible D gene is TRBD1 (5 bases). V was shortened by 5 bases and J by 8 bases, with 12 bases between the two germline ends. CDR3 length: 12 amino acids. Germline assignment: CDR1 PRHDT and CDR2 FYEKMQ (reference sequence). The CDR3 DNA sequence: TGTGCCAGCAGCCCGGGGGGAGGCGAAGCTTTCTTT. It is translated as CASSPGGGEAFF.

This clone turned up a few times. The chain recombines TRBV19 with TRBJ2-1; 8 bases are shared with TRBD2. The CDR3 runs to 14 residues. Germline trimming cut 5 bases from V and 7 bases from J; bases unmatched to any gene: 7. Germline CDR1 LNHDA, CDR2 SQIVND (reference sequence). CDR3 protein: CASSSSGSRNEQFF. The CDR3 DNA reads as TGTGCCAGTAGTTCGAGCGGGAGTCGGAATGAGCAGTTCTTC.

This chain joins TRBV28 and TRBJ1-6, with 7 bases aligning to TRBD1. Looked up from germline, CDR1 is MDHEN and CDR2 is SYDVKM. The CDR3 is 16 amino acids. Trimming removed 6 bases from V and 5 bases from J; junction bases left unmatched: 10. The CDR3 loop reads CASSIITGAHNSPLHF. The CDR3 DNA sequence: TGTGCCAGCAGCATTATCACAGGGGCCCATAATTCACCCCTCCACTTT.

Points on this clone: A far larger clone is a single base away, which makes a read error likely. V is TRBV5-8 and J is TRBJ2-3; 9 positions match TRBD2. CDR1 is SGHTS and CDR2 is YDEGEE in the germline V gene. The V gene end was trimmed by 0 bases and the J gene end by 1 base; junction bases not matched to a gene: 0. The CDR3 is 15 amino acids. The CDR3 DNA reads as TGTGCCAGCAGCTTGGGGACTAGCGGCACAGATACGCAGTATTTT. It is translated as CASSLGTSGTDTQYF. Complete variable domain (other parts from reference TRBV5-8 and TRBJ2-3): EAGVTQSPTHLIKTRGQQATLRCSPISGHTSVYWYQQALGLGLQFLLWYDEGEERNRGNFPPRFSGRQFPNYSSELNVNALELEDSALYLCASSLGTSGTDTQYFGPGTRLTVL.

This clone turned up a few times. The rearrangement links TRBV5-1 to TRBJ2-1, with 8 positions matching TRBD1. Per the germline V gene, CDR1 is SGHRS and CDR2 is YFSETQ. The length of the CDR3 is 14 residues. V dropped 4 bases and J dropped 8; count of bases not matched to a gene: 8. The chain's CDR3 is CASSRDRSLYEQFF. For the CDR3, the DNA is TGCGCCAGCAGCCGGGACAGGAGCCTTTATGAGCAGTTCTTC.

This clone has a handful of counts. This chain links TRBV6-4 with TRBJ1-1; D remains unclear. V was trimmed by 2 bases and J by 1 base, leaving 5 bases between them. Germline V lookup: CDR1 MRHNA, CDR2 SNTAGT. This CDR3 comprises 13 residues. CDR3 amino acids: CASSDQKNTEAFF. CDR3 sequence (DNA): TGTGCCAGCAGTGACCAAAAGAACACTGAAGCTTTCTTT.

This clone came up a few times. The chain carries TRBV30 and TRBJ2-1; a possible D gene is TRBD2 (6 bases). This CDR3 region has 13 residues. The germline CDR1 and CDR2 sequences are GTSNPN and SVGIG (reference sequence). Trimming took 3 bases from V and 4 from J, leaving 10 bases between them. CDR3 loop: CAWRGGGYNEQFF. In DNA form, the CDR3 reads TGTGCCTGGAGGGGGGGTGGTTACAATGAGCAGTTCTTC.